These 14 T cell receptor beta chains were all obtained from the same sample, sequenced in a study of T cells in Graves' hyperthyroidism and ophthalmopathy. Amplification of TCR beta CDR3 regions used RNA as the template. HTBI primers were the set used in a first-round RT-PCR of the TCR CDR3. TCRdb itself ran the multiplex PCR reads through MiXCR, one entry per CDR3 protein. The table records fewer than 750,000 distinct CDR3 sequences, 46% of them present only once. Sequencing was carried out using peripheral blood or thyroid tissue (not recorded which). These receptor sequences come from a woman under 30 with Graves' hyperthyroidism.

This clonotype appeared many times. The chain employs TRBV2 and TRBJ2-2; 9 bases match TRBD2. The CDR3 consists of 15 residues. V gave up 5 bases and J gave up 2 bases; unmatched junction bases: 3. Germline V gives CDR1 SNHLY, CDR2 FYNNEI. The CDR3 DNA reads TGTGCCAGCAGTCCGGGACTAGCTAACACCGGGGAGCTGTTTTTT. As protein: CASSPGLANTGELFF.

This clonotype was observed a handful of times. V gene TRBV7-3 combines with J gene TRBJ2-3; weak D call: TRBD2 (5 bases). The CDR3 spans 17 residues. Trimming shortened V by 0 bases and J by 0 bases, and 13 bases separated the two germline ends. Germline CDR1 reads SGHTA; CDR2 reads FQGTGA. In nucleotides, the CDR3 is TGTGCCAGCAGCTTAACGTCTCTAGCCCGTAGCACAGATACGCAGTATTTT. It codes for CASSLTSLARSTDTQYF.

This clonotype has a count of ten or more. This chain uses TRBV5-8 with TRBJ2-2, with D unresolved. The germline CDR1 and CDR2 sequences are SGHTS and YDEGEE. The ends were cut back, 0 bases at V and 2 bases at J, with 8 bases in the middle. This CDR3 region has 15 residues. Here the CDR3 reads CASSLDTTNTGELFF. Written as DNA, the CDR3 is TGTGCCAGCAGCTTGGACACTACCAACACCGGGGAGCTGTTTTTT. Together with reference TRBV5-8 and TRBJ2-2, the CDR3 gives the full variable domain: EAGVTQSPTHLIKTRGQQATLRCSPISGHTSVYWYQQALGLGLQFLLWYDEGEERNRGNFPPRFSGRQFPNYSSELNVNALELEDSALYLCASSLDTTNTGELFFGEGSRLTVL.

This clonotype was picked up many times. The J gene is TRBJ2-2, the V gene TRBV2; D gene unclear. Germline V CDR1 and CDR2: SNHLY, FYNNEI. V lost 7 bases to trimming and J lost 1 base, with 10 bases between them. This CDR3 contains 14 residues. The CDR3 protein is CASIEDRNTGELFF. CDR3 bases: TGTGCCAGCATTGAGGATAGGAACACCGGGGAGCTGTTTTTT. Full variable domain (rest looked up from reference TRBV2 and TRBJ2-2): EPEVTQTPSHQVTQMGQEVILRCVPISNHLYFYWYRQILGQKVEFLVSFYNNEISEKSEIFDDQFSVERPDGSNFTLKIRSTKLEDSAMYFCASIEDRNTGELFFGEGSRLTVL.

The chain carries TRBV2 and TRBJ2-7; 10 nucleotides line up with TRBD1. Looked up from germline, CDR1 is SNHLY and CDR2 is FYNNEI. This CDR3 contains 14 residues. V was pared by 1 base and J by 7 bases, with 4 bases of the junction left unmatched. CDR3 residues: CASSEGDRGLEQYF. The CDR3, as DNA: TGTGCCAGCAGTGAAGGTGACAGGGGGCTTGAGCAGTACTTC.

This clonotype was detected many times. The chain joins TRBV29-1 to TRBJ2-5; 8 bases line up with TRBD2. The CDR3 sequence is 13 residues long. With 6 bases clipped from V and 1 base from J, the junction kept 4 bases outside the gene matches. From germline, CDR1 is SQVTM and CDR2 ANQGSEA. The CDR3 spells CSVGTRLQETQYF. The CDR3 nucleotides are TGCAGCGTGGGGACTAGACTCCAAGAGACCCAGTACTTC.

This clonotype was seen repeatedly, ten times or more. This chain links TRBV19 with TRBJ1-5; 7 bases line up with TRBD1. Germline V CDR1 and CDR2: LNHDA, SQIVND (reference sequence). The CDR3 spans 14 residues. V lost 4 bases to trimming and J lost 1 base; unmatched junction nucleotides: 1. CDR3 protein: CASSKQGSNQPQHF. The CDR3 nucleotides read TGTGCCAGTAGTAAACAGGGGAGCAATCAGCCCCAGCATTTT.

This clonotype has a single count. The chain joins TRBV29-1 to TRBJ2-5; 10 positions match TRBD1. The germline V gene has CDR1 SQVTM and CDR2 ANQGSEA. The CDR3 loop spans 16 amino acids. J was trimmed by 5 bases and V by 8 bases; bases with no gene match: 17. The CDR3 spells CSTLSGTGETGETQYF. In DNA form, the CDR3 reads TGCAGCACCTTATCGGGGACAGGGGAGACTGGGGAGACCCAGTACTTC.

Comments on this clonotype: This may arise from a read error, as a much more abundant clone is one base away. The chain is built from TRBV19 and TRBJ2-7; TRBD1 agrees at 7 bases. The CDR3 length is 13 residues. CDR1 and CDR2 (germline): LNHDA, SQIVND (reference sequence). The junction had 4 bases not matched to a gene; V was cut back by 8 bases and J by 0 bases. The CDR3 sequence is CASLNRGSYEQYF. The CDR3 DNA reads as TGTGCCAGTCTTAACAGGGGCTCCTACGAGCAGTACTTC.

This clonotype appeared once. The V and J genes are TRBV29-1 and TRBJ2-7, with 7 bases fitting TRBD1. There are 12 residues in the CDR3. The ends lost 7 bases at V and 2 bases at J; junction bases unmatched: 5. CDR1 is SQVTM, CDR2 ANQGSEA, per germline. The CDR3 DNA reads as TGCAGCGACAGGGGTAAGCCCTACGAGCAGTACTTC. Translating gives CSDRGKPYEQYF.

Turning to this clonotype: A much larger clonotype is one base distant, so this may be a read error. In DNA, the CDR3 is TGTGCCAGCAGTGAAGAGGCAGCGAGGAACACCGGGGAGCTGCTTTTT. Amino acids: CASSEEAARNTGELLF. V is TRBV2 and J is TRBJ2-2; D perhaps matches TRBD2 (5 bases). The CDR3 runs 16 residues. CDR1 is SNHLY and CDR2 is FYNNEI in the germline V gene.

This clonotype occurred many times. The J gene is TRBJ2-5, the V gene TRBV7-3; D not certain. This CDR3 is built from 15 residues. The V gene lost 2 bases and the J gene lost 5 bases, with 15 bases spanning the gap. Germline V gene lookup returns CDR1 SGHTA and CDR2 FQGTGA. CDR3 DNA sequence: TGTGCCAGCAGCTTAGGGTACGGCCTAACGGAGACCCAGTACTTC. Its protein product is CASSLGYGLTETQYF. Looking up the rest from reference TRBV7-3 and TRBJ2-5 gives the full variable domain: GAGVSQTPSNKVTEKGKYVELRCDPISGHTALYWYRQSLGQGPEFLIYFQGTGAADDSGLPNDRFFAVRPEGSVSTLKIQRTERGDSAVYLCASSLGYGLTETQYFGPGTRLLVL.

This CDR3 reads CSAADRTNQPQYF. Written as DNA, the CDR3 is TGCAGTGCTGCGGACAGAACAAATCAGCCCCAGTACTTC. This chain uses TRBV20-1 with TRBJ2-5; D perhaps matches TRBD1 (6 bases). The CDR3 consists of 13 residues. V lost 5 bases and J 9 bases, leaving 19 bases between the germline ends. Germline V gene lookup returns CDR1 DFQATT and CDR2 SNEGSKA (reference sequence).

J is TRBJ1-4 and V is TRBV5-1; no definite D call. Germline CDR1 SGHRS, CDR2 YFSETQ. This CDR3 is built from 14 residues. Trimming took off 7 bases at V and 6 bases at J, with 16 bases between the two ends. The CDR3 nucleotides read TGCGCCAGCGGAGTCAACTATGGCGATGAAAAACTGTTTTTT. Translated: CASGVNYGDEKLFF.